The clone carrying this T cell receptor (beta chain) has a handful of counts. The source of the sample is a study of T-cell memory formation after mild COVID-19. TCRdb reprocessed the 5' RACE reads with MiXCR, giving one entry per CDR3 protein. The sample shows approximately 250,000 distinct CDR3 sequences, 15% to 20% of them seen only once. The sequence derives from a man aged 18 to 29 who had mild COVID-19 (a few samples of this study predate the infection). Cell type and time point are not known. The specimen sequenced was PBMCs or a T cell subset sorted from them (not recorded which).

In DNA form, the CDR3 reads TGCGCCAGCAGCTTATCCCGGGACGGAGAGACCCAGTACTTC. Translating it yields CASSLSRDGETQYF. The genes are TRBV5-1 and TRBJ2-5; D assignment may be TRBD1 or TRBD2 (5 bases each). The V end was cut by 2 bases, the J end by 4 bases, with 12 bases between. Per the germline V gene, CDR1 is SGHRS and CDR2 is YFSETQ. The CDR3 is made up of 14 amino acids.